The 6 T cell receptor beta chains presented below share a single source sample, sequenced in a study of CD8 T cells in Susac syndrome. Random hexamers primed reverse transcription of about 0.5 to 1 ug RNA. TCRdb analysed the immunoSEQ multiplex PCR reads with MiXCR anew, one entry per CDR3 protein. Of about 210,000 distinct CDR3 sequences in the sample, more than 85% were seen once. Source material: CD4+ T cells from PBMCs. The receptors originated from a human donor with multiple sclerosis.

This chain joins TRBV6-1 and TRBJ1-2, with D uncertain. V lost 7 bases and J 2 bases, leaving 11 bases between the germline ends. Per germline, CDR1 MNHNS and CDR2 SASEGT. The CDR3 length is 13 residues. The CDR3 bases are TGTGCCAGCAAGGAGGCCGTCAACTATGGCTACACCTTC. Its protein product is CASKEAVNYGYTF.

This chain uses TRBV7-8 with TRBJ2-3; no clear D. The V gene's germline CDR1 is SGHVS and CDR2 FQNEAQ. Deletions cut 5 bases from V and 2 bases from J, with 17 bases between. The CDR3 is 16 amino acids. CDR3 sequence (DNA): TGTGCCAGCAGCCCCACGAGAGTAGTCATCACAGATACGCAGTATTTT. This sequence encodes CASSPTRVVITDTQYF.

V gene TRBV9 combines with J gene TRBJ2-1; D might be TRBD1 or TRBD2, each matching 5 bases. The CDR3 sequence is 15 residues long. Germline assignment: CDR1 SGDLS and CDR2 YYNGEE. V was shortened by 3 bases and J by 4 bases, with 14 bases between the two germline ends. The CDR3 loop reads CASSANPGRYNEQFF. CDR3 DNA sequence: TGTGCCAGCAGCGCCAACCCGGGACGATACAATGAGCAGTTCTTC.

This chain uses TRBV29-1 with TRBJ2-3, with a possible D match to TRBD2 (5 bases). V lost 6 bases and J 1 base, leaving 14 bases between the germline ends. This CDR3 region has 14 residues. Germline assignment: CDR1 SQVTM and CDR2 ANQGSEA. This CDR3 is CSVLRDVGTDTQYF. Written as DNA, the CDR3 is TGCAGCGTGCTGAGGGATGTGGGCACAGATACGCAGTATTTT.

The table lists this clonotype with a count of one. The chain carries TRBV3-1 and TRBJ2-1, with TRBD2 as a possible D gene (5 bases). Trimming took off 0 bases at V and 8 bases at J, with 8 bases between the two ends. Germline CDR1 is LGHDT and CDR2 is YNNKEL (reference sequence). This CDR3 is built from 13 residues. The DNA for the CDR3 is TGTGCCAGCAGCCAAGATTGGCGGGATGAGCAGTTCTTC. It specifies CASSQDWRDEQFF.

This rearrangement joins TRBV20-1 to TRBJ1-5, with D possibly matching TRBD1 (6 bases). The CDR3 runs to 13 residues. V dropped 0 bases and J dropped 6 bases, with 9 bases sitting between them. Germline loops: CDR1 DFQATT, CDR2 SNEGSKA (reference sequence). The CDR3 loop reads CSARDEGGQPQHF. The CDR3 nucleotides read TGCAGTGCTAGAGATGAGGGGGGTCAGCCCCAGCATTTT.